The clone carrying this T cell receptor (beta chain) was detected only a few times. The source of the sample is a study of T-cell reconstitution after alpha-beta-depleted transplantation in children. Trimming stripped 0 bases from V and 7 bases from J, with 9 bases between. This CDR3 comprises 13 residues. The germline CDR1 and CDR2 sequences are MNHEY and SVGAGI. Unique molecular identifiers were used to barcode this TCRbeta library. TCRdb called the PCR reads again in MiXCR, with one record for every CDR3 protein. The repertoire holds 500,000 or so distinct CDR3 sequences, with about 33% as singletons.

This sequence was found in a human donor who donated a stem cell graft to a child with aplastic anemia. The rearrangement links TRBV6-5 to TRBJ1-1; the D is unclear. The sample consisted of PBMCs from the stem cell graft donor, taken from the stem cell graft. As DNA, the CDR3 is TGTGCCAGCAGTTACTCCGGATTCGGTGAAGCTTTCTTT. Its protein product is CASSYSGFGEAFF.